This TCR beta chain comes out of a study of cytomegalovirus exposure and HLA in healthy donors. Study-wide context: Genotyping of 400 or so donors showed that about 84% belonged to the Caucasian-associated ancestry cluster. Study-wide results and limits: Across all donors, roughly uniform sequencing depth was an assumption of the presence/absence analyses. A later analysis linked a missense variant in DCLRE1C to the trimming of TCR beta V and J genes.

60 Vbeta and 13 Jbeta primers were used in PCR. Sequencing was performed with immunoSEQ multiplex PCR; in TCRdb, only in-frame clones are kept and a portion is missing. This table has roughly 67,000 clones, roughly 78% appearing once. This clone was seen only a few times. Its antigen is not known. CDR1 is MGHRA, CDR2 YSYEKL, per germline. CDR3 length: 13 residues. V lost 6 bases and J lost 8, with 16 bases in between. The sequence came from a middle-aged man in good health and CMV-seronegative. Sequencing was performed on PBMCs. This chain links TRBV4-1 with TRBJ1-1, with D possibly TRBD1 on 5 matching bases. In DNA form, the CDR3 reads TGCGCCAGCAGAATGATGGCGGGGACCGAAGCTTTCTTT. Protein: CASRMMAGTEAFF.